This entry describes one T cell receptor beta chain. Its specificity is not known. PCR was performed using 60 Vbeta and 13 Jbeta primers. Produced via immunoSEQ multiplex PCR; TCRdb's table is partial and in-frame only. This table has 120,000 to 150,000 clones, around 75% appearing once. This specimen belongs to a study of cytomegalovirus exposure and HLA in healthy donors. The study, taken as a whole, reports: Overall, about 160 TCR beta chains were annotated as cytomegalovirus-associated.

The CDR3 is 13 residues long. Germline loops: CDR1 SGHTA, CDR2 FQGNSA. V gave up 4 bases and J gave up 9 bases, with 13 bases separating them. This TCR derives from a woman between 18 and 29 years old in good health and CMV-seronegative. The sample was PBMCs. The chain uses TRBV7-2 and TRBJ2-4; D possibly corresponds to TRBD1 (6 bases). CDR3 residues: CASSSSQGTIQYF. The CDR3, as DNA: TGTGCCAGCAGCTCCTCCCAGGGGACCATTCAGTACTTC. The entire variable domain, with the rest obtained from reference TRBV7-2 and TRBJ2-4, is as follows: GAGVSQSPSNKVTEKGKDVELRCDPISGHTALYWYRQSLGQGLEFLIYFQGNSAPDKSGLPSDRFSAERTGGSVSTLTIQRTQQEDSAVYLCASSSSQGTIQYFGAGTRLSVL.